This T cell receptor beta chain appears in the sequencing data of a study of CD8 T cells in Susac syndrome. General study results and limits: As the study acknowledged, the number of individuals who were part of its TCR sequencing and HLA analysis was relatively small.

Concerning this clonotype: Its antigen is unknown.

Reverse transcription of about 0.45 to 1 ug RNA was performed with random hexamers. TCR beta CDR3 was amplified by immunoSEQ covering 54 Vbeta and 13 Jbeta. TCRdb ran MiXCR on the immunoSEQ multiplex PCR reads and lists one entry per CDR3 protein. The top ten clones hold roughly 0.13% of a sample with fewer than 250,000 distinct CDR3 sequences, about 93% of them seen once. J lost 3 bases, V lost 5 bases, and 15 bases had no gene match. This CDR3 spans 19 amino acids. Germline CDR1 and CDR2: SNHLY and FYNNEI. TCR beta sequencing was performed on blood CD8+ and CD4+ T cells. TEMRA cells were FACS-enriched, while CD8+ and CD4+ T cells were negatively isolated.

The origin of this receptor is a human donor with multiple sclerosis. Sequenced sample: CD8+ T cells from PBMCs. The chain is built from TRBV2 and TRBJ2-3; 12 nucleotides line up with TRBD2. The CDR3 here is CASSSSLLLAGGITDTQYF. The CDR3 coding sequence is TGTGCCAGCAGTTCCTCTTTGCTCCTAGCGGGAGGGATAACAGATACGCAGTATTTT.